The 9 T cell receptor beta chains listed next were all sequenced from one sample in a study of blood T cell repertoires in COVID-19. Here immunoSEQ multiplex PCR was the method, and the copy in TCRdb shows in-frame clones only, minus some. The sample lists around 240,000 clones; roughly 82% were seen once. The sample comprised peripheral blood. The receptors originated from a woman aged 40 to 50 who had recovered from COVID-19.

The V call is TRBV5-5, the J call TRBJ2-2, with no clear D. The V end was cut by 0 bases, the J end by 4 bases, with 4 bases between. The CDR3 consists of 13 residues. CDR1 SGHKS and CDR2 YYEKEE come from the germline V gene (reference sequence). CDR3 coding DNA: TGTGCCAGCAGCTTGGATCTCACCGGGGAGCTGTTTTTT. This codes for CASSLDLTGELFF.

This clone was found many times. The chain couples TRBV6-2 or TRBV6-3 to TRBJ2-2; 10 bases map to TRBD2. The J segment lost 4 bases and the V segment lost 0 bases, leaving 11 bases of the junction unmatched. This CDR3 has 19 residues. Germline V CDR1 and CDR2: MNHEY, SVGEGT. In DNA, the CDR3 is TGTGCCAGCAGTTACTCGAGTCGGGCTAGCGGGGGACTCACCGGGGAGCTGTTTTTT. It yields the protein CASSYSSRASGGLTGELFF.

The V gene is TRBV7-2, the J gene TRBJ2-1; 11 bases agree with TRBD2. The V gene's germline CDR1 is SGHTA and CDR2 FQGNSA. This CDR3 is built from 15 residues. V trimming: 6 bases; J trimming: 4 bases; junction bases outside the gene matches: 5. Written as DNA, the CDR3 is TGTGCCAGCAGGTCTAGCGGGGGGAAGTACAATGAGCAGTTCTTC. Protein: CASRSSGGKYNEQFF.

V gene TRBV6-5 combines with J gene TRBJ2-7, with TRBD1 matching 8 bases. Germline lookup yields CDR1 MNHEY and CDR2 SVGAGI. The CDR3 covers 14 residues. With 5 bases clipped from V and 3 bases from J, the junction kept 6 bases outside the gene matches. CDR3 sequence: CASSPKQGGYEQYF. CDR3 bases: TGTGCCAGCAGTCCAAAACAGGGGGGCTACGAGCAGTACTTC.

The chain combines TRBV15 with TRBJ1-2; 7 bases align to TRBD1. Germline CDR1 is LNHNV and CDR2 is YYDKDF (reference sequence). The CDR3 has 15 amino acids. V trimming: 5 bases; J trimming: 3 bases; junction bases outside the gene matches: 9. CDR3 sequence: CATSGLQGPHYGYTF. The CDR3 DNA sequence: TGTGCCACCAGCGGACTACAGGGGCCGCACTATGGCTACACCTTC.

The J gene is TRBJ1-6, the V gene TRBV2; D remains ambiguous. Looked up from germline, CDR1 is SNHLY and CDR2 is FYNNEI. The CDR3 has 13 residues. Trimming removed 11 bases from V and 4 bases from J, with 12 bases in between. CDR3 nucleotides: TGTGCCGGCCAGCGGATATATAATTCACCCCTCCACTTT. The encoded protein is CAGQRIYNSPLHF.

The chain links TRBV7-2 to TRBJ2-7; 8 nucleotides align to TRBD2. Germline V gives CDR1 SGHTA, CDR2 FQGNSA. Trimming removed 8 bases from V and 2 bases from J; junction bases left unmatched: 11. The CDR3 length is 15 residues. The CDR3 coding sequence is TGTGCCAGCGGGGCGGGAGCGGGGGTCACCTACGAGCAGTACTTC. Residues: CASGAGAGVTYEQYF.

As DNA, the CDR3 is TGTGCCAGCAGTTTGCCGGGACAAGGCTACACCTTC. Translating it yields CASSLPGQGYTF. The V call is TRBV11-2, the J call TRBJ1-2; TRBD1 is a possible D gene (6 bases). Germline V gene sequence: CDR1 SGHAT, CDR2 FQNNGV. The CDR3 runs 12 residues. V shed 6 bases and J shed 8 bases, with 13 bases lying between them.

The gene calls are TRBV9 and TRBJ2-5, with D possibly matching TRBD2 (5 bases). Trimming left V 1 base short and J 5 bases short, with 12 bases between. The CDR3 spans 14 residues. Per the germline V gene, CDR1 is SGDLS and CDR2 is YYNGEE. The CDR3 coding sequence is TGTGCCAGCAGCGTATCGAGCGGTCGGGAGACCCAGTACTTC. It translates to CASSVSSGRETQYF.